This entry lists 4 T cell receptor beta chains sequenced from one sample in a study of T cells in Graves' hyperthyroidism and ophthalmopathy. Template material for amplifying TCR beta CDR3 regions consisted of RNA transcripts. First-round RT-PCR of the TCR CDR3 relied on the HTBI primer set. TCRdb passed the multiplex PCR reads through MiXCR, listing each CDR3 protein once. The table lists about 580,000 distinct CDR3 sequences, more than 45% of them singletons. The sample taken for sequencing was peripheral blood or thyroid tissue (not recorded which). These receptor sequences come from a woman aged 18-29 years with Graves' hyperthyroidism.

This clonotype has a count of ten or more. The chain links TRBV5-1 to TRBJ1-2; no definite D call. Between the trimmed V and J ends, which lost 5 bases and 8 bases, there was a span of 10 bases. The CDR3 runs 11 residues. The germline V gene encodes CDR1 SGHRS and CDR2 YFSETQ. The CDR3 loop is CASRIGEGYTF. As DNA, the CDR3 is TGCGCCAGCAGGATTGGAGAGGGCTACACCTTC.

The sample holds many counts of this clonotype. A much larger clone differs by one base, so this may be a read error. V and J are TRBV29-1 and TRBJ2-7; D could derive from TRBD1 or TRBD2 (5 bases each). The CDR3 has 13 residues. V was shortened by 4 bases and J by 6 bases, with 16 bases between the two germline ends. Looked up from germline, CDR1 is SQVTM and CDR2 is ANQGSEA. For the CDR3, the DNA is TGCAGCGTTGTACGGGACCCCACCTGCGAGCAGTACTTC. This sequence encodes CSVVRDPTCEQYF.

The genes are TRBV10-3 and TRBJ2-5; weak D call: TRBD2 (5 bases). The CDR3 is 14 residues long. Germline CDR1 ENHRY, CDR2 SYGVKD. The V end was cut by 2 bases, the J end by 2 bases, with 9 bases between. The CDR3 nucleotides are TGTGCCATCAGTGAGCACGGGGAGCAAGAGACCCAGTACTTC. Amino acids: CAISEHGEQETQYF.

This clonotype showed up just once. The CDR3 loop reads CATSDLDQETQYF. The CDR3 region has the DNA TGTGCCACCAGTGATTTAGATCAAGAGACCCAGTACTTC. This chain joins TRBV24-1 and TRBJ2-5; unclear D gene. Trimming removed 1 base at V and 2 bases at J, with 4 bases between. CDR1 and CDR2 from the germline V gene are KGHDR and SFDVKD. CDR3 length: 13 residues.